A single sample gave rise to the 30 T cell receptor beta chains below, sequenced in a study of blood T cell repertoires in COVID-19. Produced via immunoSEQ multiplex PCR; TCRdb's table is partial and in-frame only. Found here are around 250,000 clones, around 87% of them singletons; the top ten hold around 7.3%. The sequenced sample consisted of peripheral blood. All receptors derive from a woman in her seventies with active or convalescent COVID-19.

The chain has TRBV6-5 and TRBJ1-2, with a weak D call TRBD1 (6 bases). V shed 8 bases and J shed 3 bases, with 13 bases lying between them. This CDR3 is 13 amino acids long. From germline, CDR1 is MNHEY and CDR2 SVGAGI. CDR3 DNA sequence: TGTGCCAGCCGTCGGGGGGGCGACTATGGCTACACCTTC. Translation: CASRRGGDYGYTF.

V and J are TRBV18 and TRBJ2-5; TRBD1 might be the D (6 bases). This CDR3 has 15 residues. V was trimmed by 2 bases and J by 2 bases, leaving 12 bases between them. In germline, CDR1 is KGHSH, CDR2 LQKENI. CDR3 protein: CASSPTGISQETQYF. In DNA, the CDR3 is TGTGCCAGCTCACCAACAGGGATAAGTCAAGAGACCCAGTACTTC.

The J gene is TRBJ1-4, the V gene TRBV20-1; D not resolved. Germline V gives CDR1 DFQATT, CDR2 SNEGSKA (reference sequence). The V and J ends lost 8 bases and 1 base respectively, with 5 bases between them. There are 11 residues in the CDR3. The DNA for the CDR3 is TGCAGTCGGGGAACTAATGAAAAACTGTTTTTT. It codes for CSRGTNEKLFF.

This chain joins TRBV6-2 or TRBV6-3 and TRBJ1-2; TRBD1 aligns across 8 bases. V lost 6 bases to trimming and J lost 4 bases; unmatched junction nucleotides: 16. Germline V gene data show CDR1 as MNHEY and CDR2 as SVGEGT. The CDR3 is 17 amino acids. CDR3: CASSHRDRQGRSYGYTF. In DNA form, the CDR3 reads TGTGCCAGCAGCCATAGAGATCGACAGGGGAGGTCCTATGGCTACACCTTC.

This clone was seen just once. The gene calls are TRBV5-8 and TRBJ2-5, with D tentatively TRBD1 (7 bases). The CDR3 totals 16 residues. V lost 0 bases to trimming and J lost 7 bases, with 19 bases between them. Germline CDR1 SGHTS, CDR2 YDEGEE. CDR3 sequence reads: CASSLGGQGGRGTQYF. CDR3 nucleotides: TGTGCCAGCAGCTTGGGAGGCCAGGGGGGAAGAGGGACCCAGTACTTC.

V usage is TRBV7-2 and J usage is TRBJ1-3; a possible D gene is TRBD1 (5 bases). CDR1 is SGHTA, CDR2 FQGNSA, per germline. Trimming removed 4 bases from V and 0 bases from J, with 19 bases in between. There are 18 residues in the CDR3. In DNA form, the CDR3 reads TGTGCCAGCAGCTATCACCAGATAGGAACAGGCTCTGGAAACACCATATATTTT. Protein sequence: CASSYHQIGTGSGNTIYF.

The chain joins TRBV7-9 to TRBJ2-7; 8 bases line up with TRBD1. Trimming took 5 bases from V and 5 from J; bases not matched to a gene: 11. The germline V gene has CDR1 SEHNR and CDR2 FQNEAQ (reference sequence). The CDR3 is 15 residues long. The CDR3 is CASSHKGQGADEQYF. CDR3 coding DNA: TGTGCCAGCAGCCACAAAGGGCAGGGGGCGGACGAGCAGTACTTC. The full variable domain, its missing parts supplied by reference TRBV7-9 and TRBJ2-7, is DTGVSQNPRHKITKRGQNVTFRCDPISEHNRLYWYRQTLGQGPEFLTYFQNEAQLEKSRLLSDRFSAERPKGSFSTLEIQRTEQGDSAMYLCASSHKGQGADEQYFGPGTRLTVT.

This clone was picked up a small number of times. This chain links TRBV27 with TRBJ2-3; D may be TRBD1 (7 bases). V was cut by 0 bases and J by 7 bases, with 14 bases left in between. The CDR3 has 15 residues. Looked up from germline, CDR1 is MNHEY and CDR2 is SMNVEV (reference sequence). This CDR3 reads CASSLSRGLANTQYF. CDR3 in DNA: TGTGCCAGCAGTTTATCGAGGGGGCTAGCGAATACGCAGTATTTT.

The chain joins TRBV7-2 to TRBJ2-2; 7 bases match TRBD1. The CDR3 has 13 amino acids. Trimming took 2 bases from V and 14 from J; bases not matched to a gene: 8. The germline V gene encodes CDR1 SGHTA and CDR2 FQGNSA. The chain's CDR3 is CASSLLRDRGLFF. CDR3 nucleotides: TGTGCCAGCAGCTTACTCCGGGACAGAGGTCTGTTTTTT. The variable domain in full, completed from reference TRBV7-2 and TRBJ2-2, reads GAGVSQSPSNKVTEKGKDVELRCDPISGHTALYWYRQSLGQGLEFLIYFQGNSAPDKSGLPSDRFSAERTGGSVSTLTIQRTQQEDSAVYLCASSLLRDRGLFFGEGSRLTVL.

The chain joins TRBV10-3 to TRBJ2-1; tentatively, D is TRBD2 (5 bases). The V end was cut by 6 bases, the J end by 7 bases, with 7 bases between. Germline loops: CDR1 ENHRY, CDR2 SYGVKD. There are 11 residues in the CDR3. CDR3 protein: CAISLANEQFF. The CDR3 DNA reads as TGTGCCATCAGCTTAGCGAATGAGCAGTTCTTC.

Ten or more counts support this clone. The chain uses TRBV5-1 and TRBJ2-7; the match to TRBD1 covers 9 bases. Trimming at V came to 4 bases and at J to 3 bases, leaving 8 bases not matched to a gene. The germline V gene encodes CDR1 SGHRS and CDR2 YFSETQ. This CDR3 is built from 15 residues. The CDR3: CASSPGGTGHYEQYF. DNA of the CDR3: TGCGCCAGCAGCCCGGGCGGGACAGGGCACTACGAGCAGTACTTC.

The genes are TRBV24-1 and TRBJ2-3, with a possible D match to TRBD1 (6 bases). The CDR3 extends over 14 amino acids. Germline CDR1 and CDR2: KGHDR and SFDVKD. V was clipped by 5 bases and J by 1 base, with 9 bases between them. CDR3 residues: CATSGGGGTDTQYF. CDR3 in DNA: TGTGCCACCAGTGGTGGGGGCGGCACAGATACGCAGTATTTT.

The chain uses TRBV6-5 and TRBJ2-3, with 11 bases aligning to TRBD2. Germline CDR1 is MNHEY and CDR2 is SVGAGI. The ends lost 7 bases at V and 2 bases at J; junction bases unmatched: 5. This CDR3 spans 15 amino acids. CDR3 DNA sequence: TGTGCCAGCAAACTAGCGGGGGCCCTCACAGATACGCAGTATTTT. Amino acids: CASKLAGALTDTQYF.

The V gene is TRBV18, the J gene TRBJ1-2, with a tentative D call TRBD1 (5 bases). The ends were cut back, 1 base at V and 7 bases at J, with 10 bases in the middle. This CDR3 contains 13 residues. Germline V CDR1 and CDR2: KGHSH, LQKENI. The DNA for the CDR3 is TGTGCCAGCTCACCACAGGGTACAGGTGGCTACACCTTC. Its protein product is CASSPQGTGGYTF.

In this sample, this clone turned up once. The rearrangement uses TRBV10-1 and TRBJ2-3; D is unclear. CDR1 and CDR2 from the germline V gene are WNHNN and SYGVQD (reference sequence). The CDR3 sequence is 12 residues long. Trimming pared 5 bases from V and 1 base from J, leaving 4 bases between. In DNA form, the CDR3 reads TGCGCCAGCAGTACGGGCACAGATACGCAGTATTTT. It specifies CASSTGTDTQYF.

The gene calls are TRBV4-2 and TRBJ2-1; possibly TRBD2 for D (6 bases). The CDR3 is 16 residues long. The ends were cut back, 8 bases at V and 3 bases at J, with 20 bases in the middle. Germline assignment: CDR1 LGHNA and CDR2 YNFKEQ. CDR3 coding DNA: TGTGCCAGCGCTCCGTCGGGGACTCGAGTCTACAATGAGCAGTTCTTC. It yields the protein CASAPSGTRVYNEQFF.

The J gene is TRBJ2-5, the V gene TRBV27, with D maybe TRBD2 (7 bases). This CDR3 comprises 14 residues. The germline V and J ends were trimmed by 3 bases and 5 bases, with 13 bases remaining between them. Germline CDR1 and CDR2: MNHEY and SMNVEV (reference sequence). As DNA, the CDR3 is TGTGCCAGCAGTTTTCGGGGGGCGTGGGAGACCCAGTACTTC. Its protein product is CASSFRGAWETQYF.

The chain employs TRBV5-3 and TRBJ2-2, with TRBD1 matching 11 bases. TRBV5-3 is known as an ORF, though its function is uncertain. Unmatched junction bases numbered 12, after V lost 5 bases and J lost 6 bases. The CDR3 contains 17 residues. The chain's CDR3 is CARRFGQGARVAGELFF. DNA for the CDR3: TGTGCCAGAAGATTCGGACAGGGGGCGAGGGTTGCCGGGGAGCTGTTTTTT.

This clone was counted a few times. The chain recombines TRBV5-6 with TRBJ1-1; D unclear. Germline assignment: CDR1 SGHDT and CDR2 YYEEEE. The CDR3 sequence is 14 residues long. Deletions cut 4 bases from V and 3 bases from J, with 13 bases between. CDR3 region: CASSPEDRDTEAFF. Here the CDR3 DNA reads TGTGCCAGCAGCCCGGAGGACCGCGACACTGAAGCTTTCTTT.

V is TRBV2 and J is TRBJ2-7, with 10 bases fitting TRBD1. In germline, CDR1 is SNHLY, CDR2 FYNNEI. Unmatched junction bases numbered 8, after V lost 7 bases and J lost 2 bases. This CDR3 contains 15 residues. The CDR3 loop reads CASINGGTGAYEQYF. The CDR3 bases are TGTGCCAGCATCAACGGTGGGACAGGGGCCTACGAGCAGTACTTC.

This clone has more than one count but fewer than ten. The gene calls are TRBV25-1 and TRBJ2-2; D is possibly TRBD1 (6 bases). Germline CDR1 MGHDK, CDR2 SYGVNS. V was shortened by 7 bases and J by 1 base, with 10 bases between the two germline ends. This CDR3 spans 14 amino acids. CDR3: CASTGTRNTGELFF. DNA for the CDR3: TGTGCCAGCACTGGGACAAGGAACACCGGGGAGCTGTTTTTT.

This rearrangement joins TRBV7-8 to TRBJ2-7; 9 bases align to TRBD2. Germline lookup yields CDR1 SGHVS and CDR2 FQNEAQ. This CDR3 region has 15 residues. The V and J ends lost 3 bases and 5 bases, in that order; junction bases with no gene match: 8. The CDR3 sequence: CASSFSLAGRDEQYF. CDR3 nucleotides: TGTGCCAGCAGCTTTAGTCTAGCGGGAAGGGACGAGCAGTACTTC.

The chain is built from TRBV5-1 and TRBJ2-2; TRBD1 matches at 9 bases. This CDR3 is 15 amino acids long. Germline V gives CDR1 SGHRS, CDR2 YFSETQ. V trimming: 4 bases; J trimming: 4 bases; junction bases outside the gene matches: 5. This CDR3 reads CASSRRDRATGELFF. The CDR3 nucleotides read TGCGCCAGCAGCCGCCGGGACAGGGCCACCGGGGAGCTGTTTTTT.

This chain joins TRBV25-1 and TRBJ1-2, with a tentative D call TRBD1 (5 bases). V was pared by 5 bases and J by 8 bases, with 18 bases between. The CDR3 is made up of 14 amino acids. The germline V gene has CDR1 MGHDK and CDR2 SYGVNS. The CDR3 here is CASSRSMAGMGYTF. The DNA of the CDR3 is TGTGCCAGCAGTCGTTCGATGGCAGGGATGGGCTACACCTTC.

V is TRBV5-1 and J is TRBJ2-2, with D perhaps matching TRBD1 (6 bases). The germline gives CDR1 SGHRS, CDR2 YFSETQ. V lost 1 base and J lost 4, with 14 bases in between. The CDR3 consists of 16 residues. The CDR3 reads CASSLRGQLGTGELFF. Written as DNA, the CDR3 is TGCGCCAGCAGCTTGCGGGGACAATTGGGCACCGGGGAGCTGTTTTTT.

The V call is TRBV4-3, the J call TRBJ2-1; 7 bases agree with TRBD2. Trimming took 1 base from V and 5 from J; bases not matched to a gene: 8. The germline gives CDR1 LGHNA, CDR2 YSLEER. The CDR3 loop spans 16 amino acids. CDR3 sequence reads: CASSQGRASGDNEQFF. In DNA, the CDR3 is TGCGCCAGCAGCCAAGGAAGGGCTAGCGGTGACAATGAGCAGTTCTTC.

The chain employs TRBV7-7 and TRBJ2-7, with 9 bases lining up with TRBD1. Germline V gene data show CDR1 as SSHAT and CDR2 as FNYEAQ (reference sequence). The CDR3 is 13 amino acids. J lost 8 bases, V lost 6 bases, and 8 bases had no gene match. The CDR3 DNA reads TGTGCCAGCAGTACAGGGGGCAATGGTCAGCAGTACTTC. Amino acid sequence: CASSTGGNGQQYF. The full variable domain, in which reference TRBV7-7 and TRBJ2-7 provide the parts outside the CDR3, is GAGVSQSPRYKVTKRGQDVTLRCDPISSHATLYWYQQALGQGPEFLTYFNYEAQPDKSGLPSDRFSAERPEGSISTLTIQRTEQRDSAMYRCASSTGGNGQQYFGPGTRLTVT.

CDR3 sequence: CASSADRGTAYEQYF. For the CDR3, the DNA is TGCGCCAGCAGCGCGGACAGGGGGACAGCCTACGAGCAGTACTTC. The chain links TRBV4-3 to TRBJ2-7; 10 bases fit TRBD1. V trimming: 5 bases; J trimming: 2 bases; junction bases outside the gene matches: 6. The CDR3 totals 15 residues. Germline CDR1 is LGHNA and CDR2 is YSLEER.

The chain uses TRBV24-1 and TRBJ2-5; TRBD2 might be the D (5 bases). Deletions cut 0 bases from V and 4 bases from J, with 14 bases between. The germline CDR1 and CDR2 sequences are KGHDR and SFDVKD. This CDR3 is built from 16 residues. The chain's CDR3 is CATSDLPTAGGETQYF. Written as DNA, the CDR3 is TGTGCCACCAGTGATTTGCCCACCGCCGGAGGAGAGACCCAGTACTTC.

This chain uses TRBV6-5 with TRBJ1-5; 9 bases agree with TRBD1. V trimming: 5 bases; J trimming: 5 bases; junction bases outside the gene matches: 4. The CDR3 covers 14 residues. CDR1 and CDR2 (germline): MNHEY, SVGAGI. CDR3 sequence reads: CASSTGGAYQPQHF. The CDR3 bases are TGTGCCAGCAGTACAGGGGGCGCCTATCAGCCCCAGCATTTT.